The subject of this entry is one T cell receptor beta chain. Germline V gives CDR1 SGHAT, CDR2 FQNNGV. The CDR3 is made up of 14 amino acids. With 5 bases clipped from V and 7 bases from J, the junction kept 10 bases outside the gene matches. Authors' methods: Amplified reference gene primers provided the basis for estimating nucleated cell counts. Produced via immunoSEQ multiplex PCR; TCRdb's table is partial and in-frame only. The V and J calls and clone size were taken over from that table, and D and trimming were inferred from the DNA. The data contain under 200,000 clones, roughly nine tenths of them singletons. The data originate from a study of blood T cell repertoires in COVID-19. Study-level background: The samples span acute and convalescent COVID-19 from the United States, Italy and Spain. PBMCs, B-cell-depleted T cells, or T cells were the source of the cDNA or gDNA that made up the material.

The rearrangement links TRBV11-2 to TRBJ1-1, with TRBD1 matching over 7 bases. This TCR came from a woman aged 70-85 years with acute or convalescent COVID-19. Source material: peripheral blood. CDR3 loop: CASSIYRDSLEAFF. In DNA form, the CDR3 reads TGTGCCAGCAGCATTTACCGGGACAGCCTTGAAGCTTTCTTT.